The rows below give T cell receptor beta chains drawn from one sample of a study of shared clonotypes between healthy human individuals. The table came from immunoSEQ multiplex PCR; TCRdb's copy has only in-frame clones and leaves some out. The table records about 2 million clones, roughly 94% of them present only once. The sequenced material came from naive CD4+ T cells sorted from blood. The origin of the receptors is a man between 18 and 29 years old in good health. Each CDR3 is given with its conserved first and last residue. A D gene is named only where the DNA matches it firmly. Clone size is stated in some rows and not others, as once, few, many or a class when expanded.

size: -; J: TRBJ2-7; V: TRBV7-6; D: -; CDR3: CASSRSQGAYEQYF; DNA: TGTGCCAGCAGCCGTTCACAGGGTGCCTACGAGCAGTACTTC
size: once; J: TRBJ1-1; V: TRBV30; D: -; CDR3: CAWSHSSTTEAFF; DNA: TGTGCCTGGAGTCACAGCAGCACCACTGAAGCTTTCTTT
size: -; J: TRBJ2-2; V: TRBV21-1; D: -; CDR3: CASSKTWHRRSTGELFF; DNA: TGTGCCAGCAGCAAAACTTGGCACAGGCGATCCACCGGGGAGCTGTTTTTT
size: -; J: TRBJ1-2; V: TRBV19; D: -; CDR3: CASSKQGRDNYGYTF; DNA: TGTGCCAGTAGTAAGCAGGGCAGGGATAACTATGGCTACACCTTC
size: -; J: TRBJ1-3; V: TRBV7-8; D: -; CDR3: CASSTQGWIAGNTIYF; DNA: TGTGCCAGCAGCACCCAGGGCTGGATAGCTGGAAACACCATATATTTT
size: -; J: TRBJ2-3; V: TRBV7-2; D: -; CDR3: CASSRVSSSTDTQYF; DNA: TGTGCCAGCAGCCGGGTTAGCAGTAGCACAGATACGCAGTATTTT
size: -; J: TRBJ2-3; V: TRBV4-1; D: TRBD2; CDR3: CASSFLADVTDTQYF; DNA: TGCGCCAGCAGCTTCCTAGCGGATGTCACAGATACGCAGTATTTT
size: -; J: TRBJ1-3; V: TRBV18; D: -; CDR3: CASSPLSIPSGNTIYF; DNA: TGTGCCAGCTCACCTCTCTCAATCCCCTCTGGAAACACCATATATTTT
size: -; J: TRBJ1-6; V: TRBV7-3; D: TRBD1; CDR3: CASSPRGQGNSPLHF; DNA: TGTGCCAGCAGCCCAAGAGGACAGGGAAATTCACCCCTCCACTTT
size: -; J: TRBJ2-7; V: TRBV7-9; D: -; CDR3: CASSPPGTARSYEQYF; DNA: TGTGCCAGCAGCCCCCCGGGAACAGCCCGAAGCTACGAGCAGTACTTC
size: once; J: TRBJ2-1; V: TRBV6-5; D: -; CDR3: CASRTDNEQFF; DNA: TGTGCCAGCAGGACCGACAATGAGCAGTTCTTC
size: -; J: TRBJ1-1; V: TRBV7-8; D: TRBD1; CDR3: CASSLRDRGYTEAFF; DNA: TGTGCCAGCAGCTTAAGGGACAGGGGGTACACTGAAGCTTTCTTT
size: -; J: TRBJ1-1; V: TRBV10-1; D: TRBD1; CDR3: CASSESQGAAFF; DNA: TGCGCCAGCAGTGAGTCCCAGGGGGCGGCTTTCTTT
size: -; J: TRBJ2-2; V: TRBV10-1; D: TRBD1; CDR3: CASSVGQGKKSGELFF; DNA: TGCGCCAGCAGTGTCGGACAGGGCAAGAAGAGCGGGGAGCTGTTTTTT
size: -; J: TRBJ2-3; V: TRBV18; D: -; CDR3: CASSPNVANTDTQYF; DNA: TGTGCCAGCTCACCAAATGTTGCAAACACAGATACGCAGTATTTT
size: -; J: TRBJ2-7; V: TRBV2; D: -; CDR3: CASSQDRYEQYF; DNA: TGTGCCAGCAGCCAAGACAGGTACGAGCAGTACTTC
size: -; J: TRBJ2-7; V: TRBV5-1; D: -; CDR3: CASSFLGREQYF; DNA: TGCGCCAGCAGCTTCCTCGGCCGCGAGCAGTACTTC
size: -; J: TRBJ2-2; V: TRBV28; D: -; CDR3: CASISPGISNPGELFF; DNA: TGTGCCAGCATCAGTCCGGGGATTTCCAATCCCGGGGAGCTGTTTTTT
size: few; J: TRBJ1-1; V: TRBV28; D: -; CDR3: CASSPPSWTEAFF; DNA: TGTGCCAGCAGTCCCCCGTCATGGACTGAAGCTTTCTTT
size: few; J: TRBJ1-3; V: TRBV28; D: -; CDR3: CASSLVQGGNTIYF; DNA: TGTGCCAGCAGTTTAGTACAGGGAGGAAACACCATATATTTT
size: -; J: TRBJ2-1; V: TRBV19; D: TRBD2; CDR3: CASSTGLAGVDEQFF; DNA: TGTGCCAGTAGTACTGGACTAGCGGGAGTCGATGAGCAGTTCTTC
size: -; J: TRBJ1-6; V: TRBV10-3; D: -; CDR3: CAISESAGNNSPLHF; DNA: TGTGCCATCAGTGAGTCGGCGGGCAATAATTCACCCCTCCACTTT
size: -; J: TRBJ1-1; V: TRBV7-2; D: TRBD1; CDR3: CASSWGTGNTEAFF; DNA: TGTGCCAGCAGCTGGGGGACAGGGAACACTGAAGCTTTCTTT
size: -; J: TRBJ1-5; V: TRBV4-1; D: -; CDR3: CASSPSLRGGVQPQHF; DNA: TGCGCCAGCAGCCCTTCTCTCCGGGGAGGAGTGCAGCCCCAGCATTTT
size: -; J: TRBJ2-4; V: TRBV11-2; D: -; CDR3: CASSVVGLTKNIQYF; DNA: TGTGCCAGCAGCGTAGTAGGGTTGACCAAAAACATTCAGTACTTC
size: -; J: TRBJ2-1; V: TRBV6-1; D: -; CDR3: CASSAEWNEQFF; DNA: TGTGCCAGCAGTGCTGAGTGGAATGAGCAGTTCTTC
size: few; J: TRBJ1-6; V: TRBV7-8; D: -; CDR3: CASSFDGNSPLHF; DNA: TGTGCCAGCAGCTTTGACGGGAATTCACCCCTCCACTTT
size: -; J: TRBJ2-1; V: TRBV15; D: TRBD2; CDR3: CATSRGSGSGEQFF; DNA: TGTGCCACCAGCAGAGGTAGCGGGAGTGGTGAGCAGTTCTTC
size: -; J: TRBJ1-2; V: TRBV18; D: -; CDR3: CASSHDGANYGYTF; DNA: TGTGCCAGCTCACACGACGGAGCAAACTATGGCTACACCTTC
size: few; J: TRBJ2-7; V: TRBV6-5; D: -; CDR3: CASSPPGLYEQYF; DNA: TGTGCCAGCAGCCCTCCGGGCCTCTACGAGCAGTACTTC
size: -; J: TRBJ1-1; V: TRBV10-3; D: TRBD1; CDR3: CAISADRGNEAFF; DNA: TGTGCCATCAGTGCGGACAGGGGCAATGAAGCTTTCTTT
size: few; J: TRBJ2-5; V: TRBV30; D: TRBD2; CDR3: CAWSGGLAETQYF; DNA: TGTGCCTGGAGTGGGGGACTAGCTGAGACCCAGTACTTC
size: -; J: TRBJ1-1; V: TRBV5-6; D: -; CDR3: CASSLRGSPEAFF; DNA: TGTGCCAGCAGCTTGAGAGGGTCTCCTGAAGCTTTCTTT
size: -; J: TRBJ2-7; V: TRBV7-2; D: TRBD1; CDR3: CASSLSVDRAYFYEQYF; DNA: TGTGCCAGCAGCTTATCAGTGGACAGGGCCTATTTCTACGAGCAGTACTTC
size: -; J: TRBJ1-2; V: TRBV6-1; D: -; CDR3: CASSAFIQGPYGYTF; DNA: TGTGCCAGCAGTGCCTTCATACAGGGCCCCTATGGCTACACCTTC
size: -; J: TRBJ1-5; V: TRBV5-5; D: -; CDR3: CASSLDSLDQPQHF; DNA: TGTGCCAGCAGTTTAGACAGTTTGGATCAGCCCCAGCATTTT
size: -; J: TRBJ2-7; V: TRBV5-1; D: TRBD2; CDR3: CASSPTSGSTYEQYF; DNA: TGCGCCAGCAGCCCAACTAGCGGCAGCACCTACGAGCAGTACTTC
size: -; J: TRBJ1-3; V: TRBV10-3; D: -; CDR3: CAISESGGMANTIYF; DNA: TGTGCCATCAGTGAGTCAGGAGGCATGGCAAACACCATATATTTT
size: -; J: TRBJ1-2; V: TRBV30; D: -; CDR3: CAWSEGVGDYGYTF; DNA: TGTGCCTGGAGTGAGGGGGTTGGGGACTATGGCTACACCTTC
size: -; J: TRBJ2-7; V: TRBV6-5; D: TRBD1; CDR3: CASSYPGDRDPEQYF; DNA: TGTGCCAGCAGTTACCCGGGGGACAGGGACCCCGAGCAGTACTTC
size: -; J: TRBJ2-3; V: TRBV5-6; D: -; CDR3: CASNPPPPSNTQYF; DNA: TGTGCCAGCAACCCACCCCCGCCCTCAAATACGCAGTATTTT
size: -; J: TRBJ1-2; V: TRBV10-3; D: -; CDR3: CAISESGYYGYTF; DNA: TGTGCCATCAGTGAGTCTGGATACTATGGCTACACCTTC
size: -; J: TRBJ1-2; V: TRBV5-4; D: TRBD1; CDR3: CASSWGQGGTNYGYTF; DNA: TGTGCCAGCAGCTGGGGACAGGGAGGGACTAACTATGGCTACACCTTC
size: -; J: TRBJ1-6; V: TRBV9; D: -; CDR3: CASSVAKTFGRVDSPLHF; DNA: TGTGCCAGCAGCGTAGCTAAAACATTCGGCAGGGTCGATTCACCCCTCCACTTT
size: -; J: TRBJ2-7; V: TRBV11-2; D: TRBD2; CDR3: CASSLAQAGVIGEQYF; DNA: TGTGCCAGCAGCTTAGCTCAAGCGGGAGTAATCGGCGAGCAGTACTTC
size: -; J: TRBJ2-7; V: TRBV27; D: -; CDR3: CASSPFGETYEQYF; DNA: TGTGCCAGCAGTCCCTTTGGCGAGACGTACGAGCAGTACTTC
size: -; J: TRBJ2-7; V: TRBV6-5; D: TRBD2; CDR3: CASSYSTSSVVEQYF; DNA: TGTGCCAGCAGTTACTCGACTAGCTCCGTCGTTGAGCAGTACTTC
size: -; J: TRBJ2-7; V: TRBV10-3; D: -; CDR3: CAISEIAGSYEQYF; DNA: TGTGCCATCAGTGAAATCGCTGGCTCCTACGAGCAGTACTTC
size: -; J: TRBJ1-5; V: TRBV6-6; D: TRBD1; CDR3: CALSKGGGGGEPQHF; DNA: TGTGCCTTGAGTAAAGGGGGAGGGGGCGGTGAGCCCCAGCATTTT
size: -; J: TRBJ2-7; V: TRBV19; D: -; CDR3: CASRQGPTGTYEQYF; DNA: TGTGCCAGTAGACAAGGGCCGACAGGAACCTACGAGCAGTACTTC
size: -; J: TRBJ1-5; V: TRBV5-1; D: -; CDR3: CASSLDSSSNQPQHF; DNA: TGCGCCAGCAGCTTGGACAGCTCTAGCAATCAGCCCCAGCATTTT
size: -; J: TRBJ1-1; V: TRBV30; D: -; CDR3: CAWRGNGAEAFF; DNA: TGTGCCTGGAGGGGGAACGGAGCTGAAGCTTTCTTT
size: -; J: TRBJ2-5; V: TRBV7-7; D: -; CDR3: CASSLFGTQETQYF; DNA: TGTGCTAGCAGCTTATTCGGCACCCAAGAGACCCAGTACTTC
size: -; J: TRBJ2-5; V: TRBV7-6; D: -; CDR3: CASSLDYGQETQYF; DNA: TGTGCCAGCAGCTTAGATTACGGTCAAGAGACCCAGTACTTC
size: -; J: TRBJ2-7; V: TRBV6-6; D: -; CDR3: CASRGPGLFTYEQYF; DNA: TGTGCCAGCAGAGGACCGGGACTGTTTACCTACGAGCAGTACTTC
size: -; J: TRBJ1-5; V: TRBV19; D: -; CDR3: CASDGGVQPQHF; DNA: TGTGCCAGTGACGGGGGTGTGCAGCCCCAGCATTTT
size: -; J: TRBJ2-1; V: TRBV25-1; D: TRBD2; CDR3: CASSEFGLAAAQFF; DNA: TGTGCCAGCAGTGAATTTGGGCTAGCGGCGGCTCAGTTCTTC
size: -; J: TRBJ1-4; V: TRBV5-1; D: -; CDR3: CASSRSGGATNEKLFF; DNA: TGCGCCAGCAGCCGCAGCGGGGGCGCAACTAATGAAAAACTGTTTTTT
size: -; J: TRBJ2-7; V: TRBV7-2; D: -; CDR3: CASSFGTPRNPYEQYF; DNA: TGTGCCAGCAGCTTTGGGACACCAAGGAATCCCTACGAGCAGTACTTC
size: -; J: TRBJ1-2; V: TRBV7-2; D: -; CDR3: CASTREAPGGYTF; DNA: TGTGCCAGCACCCGGGAGGCACCTGGTGGCTACACCTTC